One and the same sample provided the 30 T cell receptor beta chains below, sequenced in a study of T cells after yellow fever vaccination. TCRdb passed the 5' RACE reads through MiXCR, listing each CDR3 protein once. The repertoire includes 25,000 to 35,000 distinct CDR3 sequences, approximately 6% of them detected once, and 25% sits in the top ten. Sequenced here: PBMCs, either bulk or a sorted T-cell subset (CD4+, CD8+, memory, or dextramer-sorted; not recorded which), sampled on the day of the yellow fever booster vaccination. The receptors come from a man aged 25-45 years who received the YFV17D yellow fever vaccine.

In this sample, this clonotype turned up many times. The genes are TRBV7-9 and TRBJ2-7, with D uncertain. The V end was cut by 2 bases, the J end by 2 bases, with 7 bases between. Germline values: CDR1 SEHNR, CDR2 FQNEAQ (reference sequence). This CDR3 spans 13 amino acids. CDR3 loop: CASSLFSAYEQYF. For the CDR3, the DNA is TGTGCCAGCAGCTTATTTTCCGCCTACGAGCAGTACTTC.

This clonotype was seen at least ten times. For the CDR3, the DNA is TGTGCCAGCAGCTTAAGTACAGGGGGTGGAAACACCATATATTTT. Translating it yields CASSLSTGGGNTIYF. This sequence joins TRBV7-8 and TRBJ1-3; TRBD1 agrees at 8 bases. The CDR3 has 15 amino acids. The germline V gene has CDR1 SGHVS and CDR2 FQNEAQ. Trimming cost V 2 bases and J 3 bases; bases outside gene matches: 3. Filled out from reference TRBV7-8 and TRBJ1-3, the complete variable domain reads GAGVSQSPRYKVAKRGQDVALRCDPISGHVSLFWYQQALGQGPEFLTYFQNEAQLDKSGLPSDRFFAERPEGSVSTLKIQRTQQEDSAVYLCASSLSTGGGNTIYFGEGSWLTVV.

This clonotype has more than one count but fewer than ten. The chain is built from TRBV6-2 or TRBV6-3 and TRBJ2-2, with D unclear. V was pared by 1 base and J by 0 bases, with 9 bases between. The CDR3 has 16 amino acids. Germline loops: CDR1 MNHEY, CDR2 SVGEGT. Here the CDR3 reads CASSYWSPANTGELFF. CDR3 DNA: TGTGCCAGCAGTTACTGGAGCCCAGCGAACACCGGGGAGCTGTTTTTT.

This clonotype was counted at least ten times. The CDR3 nucleotides read TGCGCCAGCAGCTTAGGACAGGCCACAGATACGCAGTATTTT. Protein sequence: CASSLGQATDTQYF. This chain links TRBV5-1 with TRBJ2-3, with 7 bases lining up with TRBD1. The CDR3 length is 14 residues. Trimming cost V 2 bases and J 2 bases; bases outside gene matches: 2. Germline values: CDR1 SGHRS, CDR2 YFSETQ.

The CDR3: CASSLGDIYEQYF. CDR3 DNA: TGTGCCAGCAGTTTAGGGGATATCTACGAGCAGTACTTC. V usage is TRBV12-3 or TRBV12-4 and J usage is TRBJ2-7; D ambiguous. CDR3 length equals 13 residues. Trimming removed 1 base from V and 3 bases from J, with 7 bases in between.

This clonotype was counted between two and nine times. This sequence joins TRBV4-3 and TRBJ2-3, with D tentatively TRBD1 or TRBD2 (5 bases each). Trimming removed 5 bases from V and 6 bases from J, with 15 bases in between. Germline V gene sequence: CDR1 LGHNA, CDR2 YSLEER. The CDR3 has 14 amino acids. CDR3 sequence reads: CASSKASGRDTQYF. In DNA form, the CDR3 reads TGCGCCAGCAGCAAAGCGTCGGGGCGTGATACGCAGTATTTT.

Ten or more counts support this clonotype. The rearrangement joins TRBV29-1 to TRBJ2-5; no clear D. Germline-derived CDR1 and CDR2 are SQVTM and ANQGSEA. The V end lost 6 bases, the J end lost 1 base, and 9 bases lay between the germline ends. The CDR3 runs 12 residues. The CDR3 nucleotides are TGCAGCGTGAAACATCTCCAAGAGACCCAGTACTTC. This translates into CSVKHLQETQYF.

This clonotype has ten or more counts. CDR3 sequence (DNA): TGCAGTGCTGCCTTCCGTCGGAATGAGCAGTTCTTC. Translating gives CSAAFRRNEQFF. V and J are TRBV20-1 and TRBJ2-1; D remains ambiguous. Trimming pared 5 bases from V and 7 bases from J, leaving 12 bases between. CDR1 is DFQATT, CDR2 SNEGSKA, per germline (reference sequence). This CDR3 spans 12 amino acids.

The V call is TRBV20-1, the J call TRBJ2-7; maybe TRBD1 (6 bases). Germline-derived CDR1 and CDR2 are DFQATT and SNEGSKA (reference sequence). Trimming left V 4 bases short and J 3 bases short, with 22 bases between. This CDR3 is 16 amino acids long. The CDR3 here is CSAIRGRSTGYYEQYF. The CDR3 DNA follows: TGCAGTGCTATCAGGGGTCGAAGTACGGGATACTACGAGCAGTACTTC.

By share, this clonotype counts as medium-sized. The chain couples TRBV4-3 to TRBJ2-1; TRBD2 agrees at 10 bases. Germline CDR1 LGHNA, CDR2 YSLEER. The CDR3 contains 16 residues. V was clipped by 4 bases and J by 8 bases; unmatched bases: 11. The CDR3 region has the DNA TGCGCCAGCAGCCTTCAAGCGGGAGGGCCGATAGATGAGCAGTTCTTC. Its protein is CASSLQAGGPIDEQFF.

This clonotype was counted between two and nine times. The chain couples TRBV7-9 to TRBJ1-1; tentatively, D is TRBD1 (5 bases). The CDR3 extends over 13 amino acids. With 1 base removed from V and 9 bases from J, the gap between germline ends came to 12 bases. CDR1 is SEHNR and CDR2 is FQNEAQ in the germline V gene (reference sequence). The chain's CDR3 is CASSLVGAEQAFF. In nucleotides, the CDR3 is TGTGCCAGCAGCTTAGTCGGGGCTGAGCAAGCTTTCTTT.

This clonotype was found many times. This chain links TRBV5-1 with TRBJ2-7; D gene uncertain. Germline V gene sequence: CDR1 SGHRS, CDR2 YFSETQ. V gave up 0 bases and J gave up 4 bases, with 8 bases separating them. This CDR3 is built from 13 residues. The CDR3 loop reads CASSLDSGYEQYF. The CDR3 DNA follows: TGCGCCAGCAGCTTGGATTCCGGATACGAGCAGTACTTC. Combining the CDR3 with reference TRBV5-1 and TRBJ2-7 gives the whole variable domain KAGVTQTPRYLIKTRGQQVTLSCSPISGHRSVSWYQQTPGQGLQFLFEYFSETQRNKGNFPGRFSGRQFSNSRSEMNVSTLELGDSALYLCASSLDSGYEQYFGPGTRLTVT.

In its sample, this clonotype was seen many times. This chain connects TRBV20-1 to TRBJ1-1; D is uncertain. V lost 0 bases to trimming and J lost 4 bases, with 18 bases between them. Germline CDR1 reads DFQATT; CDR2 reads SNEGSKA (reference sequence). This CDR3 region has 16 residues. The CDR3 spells CSARDRARSYFTEAFF. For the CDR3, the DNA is TGCAGTGCTAGAGATAGGGCACGATCCTATTTCACTGAAGCTTTCTTT.

CDR3 residues: CSARGGGPKNEQFF. Written as DNA, the CDR3 is TGCAGTGCTAGAGGGGGAGGGCCCAAAAATGAGCAGTTCTTC. J is TRBJ2-1 and V is TRBV20-1; TRBD2 agrees at 7 bases. The V segment lost 1 base and the J segment 7 bases; nucleotides outside the gene matches: 7. CDR1 DFQATT and CDR2 SNEGSKA come from the germline V gene (reference sequence). This CDR3 has 14 amino acids.

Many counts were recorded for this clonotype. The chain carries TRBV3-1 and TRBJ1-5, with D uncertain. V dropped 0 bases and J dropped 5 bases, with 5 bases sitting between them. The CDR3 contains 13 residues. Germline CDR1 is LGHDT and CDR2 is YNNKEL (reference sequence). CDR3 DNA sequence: TGTGCCAGCAGCCAAGATAGAGATCAGCCCCAGCATTTT. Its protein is CASSQDRDQPQHF.

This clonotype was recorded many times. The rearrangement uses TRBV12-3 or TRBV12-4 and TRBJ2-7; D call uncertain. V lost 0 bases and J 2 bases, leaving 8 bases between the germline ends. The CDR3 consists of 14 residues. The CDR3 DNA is TGTGCCAGCAGTTTAGCGCTGGCAACCTACGAGCAGTACTTC. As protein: CASSLALATYEQYF.

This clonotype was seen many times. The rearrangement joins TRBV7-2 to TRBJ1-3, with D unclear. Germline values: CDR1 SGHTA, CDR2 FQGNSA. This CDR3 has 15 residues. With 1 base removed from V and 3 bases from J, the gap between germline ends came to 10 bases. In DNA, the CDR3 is TGTGCCAGCAGCTTAGTCGCCAGTCGTGGAAACACCATATATTTT. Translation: CASSLVASRGNTIYF.

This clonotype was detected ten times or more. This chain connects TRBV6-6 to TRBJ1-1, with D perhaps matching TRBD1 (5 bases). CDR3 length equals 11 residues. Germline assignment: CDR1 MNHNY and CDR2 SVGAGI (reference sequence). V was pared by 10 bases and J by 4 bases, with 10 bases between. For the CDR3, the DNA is TGTGCCACAGGGCGTAGCACTGAAGCTTTCTTT. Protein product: CATGRSTEAFF.

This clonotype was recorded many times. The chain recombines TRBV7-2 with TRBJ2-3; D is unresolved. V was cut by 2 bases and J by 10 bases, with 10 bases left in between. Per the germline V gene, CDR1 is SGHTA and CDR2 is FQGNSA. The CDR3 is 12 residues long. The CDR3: CASSLYGGAQYF. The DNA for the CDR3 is TGTGCCAGCAGCTTATACGGTGGAGCGCAGTATTTT.

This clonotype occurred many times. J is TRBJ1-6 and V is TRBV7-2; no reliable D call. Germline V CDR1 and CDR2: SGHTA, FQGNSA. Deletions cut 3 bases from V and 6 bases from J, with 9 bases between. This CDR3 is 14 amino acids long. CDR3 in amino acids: CASSFVGSNSPLHF. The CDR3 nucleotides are TGTGCCAGCAGCTTTGTGGGAAGTAATTCACCCCTCCACTTT.

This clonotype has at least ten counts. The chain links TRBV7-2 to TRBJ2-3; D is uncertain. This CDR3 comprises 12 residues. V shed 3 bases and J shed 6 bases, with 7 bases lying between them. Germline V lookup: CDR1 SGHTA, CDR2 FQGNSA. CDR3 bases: TGTGCCAGCAGCTTTTCGATGGATACGCAGTATTTT. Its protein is CASSFSMDTQYF. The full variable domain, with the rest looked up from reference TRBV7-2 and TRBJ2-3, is GAGVSQSPSNKVTEKGKDVELRCDPISGHTALYWYRQSLGQGLEFLIYFQGNSAPDKSGLPSDRFSAERTGGSVSTLTIQRTQQEDSAVYLCASSFSMDTQYFGPGTRLTVL.

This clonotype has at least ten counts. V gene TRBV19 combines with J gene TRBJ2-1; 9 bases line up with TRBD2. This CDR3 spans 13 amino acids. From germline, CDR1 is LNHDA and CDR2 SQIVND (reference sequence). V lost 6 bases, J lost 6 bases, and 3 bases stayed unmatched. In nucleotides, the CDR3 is TGTGCCAGTAGATCACTAGCGGGCAATGAGCAGTTCTTC. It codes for CASRSLAGNEQFF.

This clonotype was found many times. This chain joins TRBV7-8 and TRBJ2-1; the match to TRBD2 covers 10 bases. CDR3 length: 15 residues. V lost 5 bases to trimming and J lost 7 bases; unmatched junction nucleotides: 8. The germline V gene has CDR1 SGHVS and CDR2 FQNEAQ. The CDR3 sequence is CASSRLAGERNEQFF. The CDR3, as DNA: TGTGCCAGCAGCAGACTAGCGGGTGAGAGGAATGAGCAGTTCTTC.

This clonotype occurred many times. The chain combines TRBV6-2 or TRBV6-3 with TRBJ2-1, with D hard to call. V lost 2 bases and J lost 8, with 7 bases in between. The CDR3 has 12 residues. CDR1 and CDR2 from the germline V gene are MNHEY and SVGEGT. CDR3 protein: CASSYVWHEQFF. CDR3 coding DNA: TGTGCCAGCAGTTACGTGTGGCATGAGCAGTTCTTC.

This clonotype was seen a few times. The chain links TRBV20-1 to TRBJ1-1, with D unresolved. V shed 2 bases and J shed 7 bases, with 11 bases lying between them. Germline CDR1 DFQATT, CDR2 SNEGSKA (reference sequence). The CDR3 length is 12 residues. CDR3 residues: CSARSWTDEAFF. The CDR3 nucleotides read TGCAGTGCTAGATCGTGGACCGATGAAGCTTTCTTT.

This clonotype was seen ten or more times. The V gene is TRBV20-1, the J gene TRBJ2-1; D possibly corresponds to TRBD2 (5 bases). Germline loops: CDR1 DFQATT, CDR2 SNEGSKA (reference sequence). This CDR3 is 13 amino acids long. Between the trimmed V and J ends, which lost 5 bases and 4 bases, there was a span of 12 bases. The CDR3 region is CSARLANYNEQFF. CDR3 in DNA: TGCAGTGCTCGGTTAGCGAATTACAATGAGCAGTTCTTC.

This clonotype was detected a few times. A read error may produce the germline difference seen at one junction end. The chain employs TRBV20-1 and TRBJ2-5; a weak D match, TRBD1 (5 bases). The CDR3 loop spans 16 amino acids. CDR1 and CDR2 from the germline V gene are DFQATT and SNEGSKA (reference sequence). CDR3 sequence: CCAYGLRTGIQETQYF. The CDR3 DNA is TGCTGTGCTTACGGGCTCCGAACAGGTATCCAAGAGACCCAGTACTTC.

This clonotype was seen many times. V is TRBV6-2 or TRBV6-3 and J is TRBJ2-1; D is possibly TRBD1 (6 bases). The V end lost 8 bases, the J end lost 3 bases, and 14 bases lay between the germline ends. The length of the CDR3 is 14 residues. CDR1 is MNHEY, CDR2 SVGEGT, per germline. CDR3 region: CASQGTEVYNEQFF. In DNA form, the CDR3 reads TGTGCCAGCCAGGGGACCGAGGTCTACAATGAGCAGTTCTTC.

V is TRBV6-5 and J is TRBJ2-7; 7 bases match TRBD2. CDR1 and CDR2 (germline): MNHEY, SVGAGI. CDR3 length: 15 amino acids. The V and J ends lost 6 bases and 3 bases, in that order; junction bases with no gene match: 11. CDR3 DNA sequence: TGTGCCAGCAGCCTTACTAGCGCGGCCTACTACGAGCAGTACTTC. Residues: CASSLTSAAYYEQYF.

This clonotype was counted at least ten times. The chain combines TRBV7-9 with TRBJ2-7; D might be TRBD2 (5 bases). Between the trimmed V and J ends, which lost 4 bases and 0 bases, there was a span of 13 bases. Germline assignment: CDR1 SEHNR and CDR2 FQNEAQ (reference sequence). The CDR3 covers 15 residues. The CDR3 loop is CASSSYGRDSYEQYF. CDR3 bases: TGTGCCAGCAGCTCTTACGGACGGGACTCCTACGAGCAGTACTTC. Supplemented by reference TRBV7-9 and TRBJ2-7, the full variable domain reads DTGVSQNPRHKITKRGQNVTFRCDPISEHNRLYWYRQTLGQGPEFLTYFQNEAQLEKSRLLSDRFSAERPKGSFSTLEIQRTEQGDSAMYLCASSSYGRDSYEQYFGPGTRLTVT.